This note documents a single T cell receptor (beta chain) sequence. These data come from a study of blood T cell repertoires in COVID-19. In the study overall: COVID-19 samples, acute and convalescent, were from the United States, Italy and Spain. Sample material is recorded as cDNA or gDNA derived from T cells, B-cell-depleted T cells, or PBMCs.

In the authors' workflow: It was from reference gene primer amplification that nucleated cell counts were estimated. Sequencing used immunoSEQ multiplex PCR; TCRdb keeps in-frame clones, though not all of them. V and J calls and clone size are as listed in that table; D and trimming were resolved from the DNA. The data hold 200,000 to 250,000 clones, with 70% to 90% observed a single time. CDR1 and CDR2 (germline): MNHNS, SASEGT. The CDR3 is 16 residues long. The V and J ends lost 3 bases and 6 bases, in that order; junction bases with no gene match: 8. Source material: PBMCs or T cells enriched from blood (not recorded which). This chain connects TRBV6-1 to TRBJ1-5; 10 nucleotides align to TRBD1. The sequence was obtained from a woman in her forties with acute COVID-19. CDR3 residues: CASSERGQGRAQPQHF. The DNA for the CDR3 is TGTGCCAGCAGTGAGAGGGGACAGGGGCGGGCTCAGCCCCAGCATTTT.